A single sample is the source of the 7 T cell receptor beta chains below, sequenced in a study of T cell responses to AZD1222 COVID-19 vaccine. Libraries were prepared by immunoSEQ multiplex PCR; TCRdb keeps only in-frame clonotypes and omits some of them. The sample carries about 90,000 clones, approximately 88% recorded once. The sequences come from peripheral blood, collected on day 0 of AZD1222 vaccination. The receptors derive from an adult in good health.

This clone was seen a few times. The chain combines TRBV7-9 with TRBJ1-1; 9 bases are a match to TRBD1. Germline values: CDR1 SEHNR, CDR2 FQNEAQ (reference sequence). Trimming at V came to 2 bases and at J to 6 bases, leaving 10 bases not matched to a gene. The length of the CDR3 is 16 residues. The CDR3 loop is CASSLISGTGKSEAFF. The CDR3 DNA is TGTGCCAGCAGCTTAATTAGTGGGACAGGGAAATCTGAAGCTTTCTTT.

The rearrangement links TRBV2 to TRBJ1-6, with unresolved D. Germline CDR1 reads SNHLY; CDR2 reads FYNNEI. The CDR3 has 13 residues. The V end was cut by 6 bases, the J end by 9 bases, with 12 bases between. As DNA, the CDR3 is TGTGCCAGCAGACCAGCTTACTCTTCACCCCTCCACTTT. Translated: CASRPAYSSPLHF.

The chain carries TRBV19 and TRBJ1-5; 8 positions match TRBD1. Per germline, CDR1 LNHDA and CDR2 SQIVND (reference sequence). This CDR3 has 15 residues. The V and J ends lost 6 bases and 7 bases, in that order; junction bases with no gene match: 11. The CDR3 nucleotides read TGTGCCAGTAGCAGTGTGGACAGGGAGGGGCAGCCCCAGCATTTT. Amino acid sequence: CASSSVDREGQPQHF.

This chain links TRBV2 with TRBJ1-3; D gene ambiguous. This CDR3 region has 13 residues. V lost 5 bases and J 6 bases, leaving 11 bases between the germline ends. CDR1 SNHLY and CDR2 FYNNEI come from the germline V gene. CDR3: CASSFGPSNTIYF. For the CDR3, the DNA is TGTGCCAGCAGTTTCGGACCCTCAAACACCATATATTTT.

The rearrangement joins TRBV7-9 to TRBJ2-3, with 11 bases identical to TRBD2. The V segment lost 4 bases and the J segment 3 bases; nucleotides outside the gene matches: 0. The CDR3 is 14 amino acids. The V gene's germline CDR1 is SEHNR and CDR2 FQNEAQ (reference sequence). CDR3 nucleotides: TGTGCCAGCAGCTGGACTAGCGGGACAGATACGCAGTATTTT. Translating gives CASSWTSGTDTQYF.

Note on this clone: Other nucleotide sequences from this sample produce the same CDR3. The gene calls are TRBV2 and TRBJ1-1; D is undetermined. The V gene lost 0 bases and the J gene lost 7 bases, with 6 bases spanning the gap. Germline V CDR1 and CDR2: SNHLY, FYNNEI. This CDR3 has 12 residues. CDR3 coding DNA: TGTGCCAGCAGTGAAGCAGGAGGTGAAGCTTTCTTT. Its translation is CASSEAGGEAFF. The full variable domain, completed using reference TRBV2 and TRBJ1-1, is EPEVTQTPSHQVTQMGQEVILRCVPISNHLYFYWYRQILGQKVEFLVSFYNNEISEKSEIFDDQFSVERPDGSNFTLKIRSTKLEDSAMYFCASSEAGGEAFFGQGTRLTVV.

This rearrangement joins TRBV11-3 to TRBJ1-1; 9 nucleotides line up with TRBD1. CDR1 is SGHNT and CDR2 is YENEEA in the germline V gene. V shed 4 bases, J shed 4 bases, and the junction held 7 bases outside the gene matches. The CDR3 contains 15 residues. The CDR3 region is CASSSGQGLSTEAFF. The CDR3 DNA follows: TGTGCCAGCAGCTCGGGACAGGGTTTGAGCACTGAAGCTTTCTTT.